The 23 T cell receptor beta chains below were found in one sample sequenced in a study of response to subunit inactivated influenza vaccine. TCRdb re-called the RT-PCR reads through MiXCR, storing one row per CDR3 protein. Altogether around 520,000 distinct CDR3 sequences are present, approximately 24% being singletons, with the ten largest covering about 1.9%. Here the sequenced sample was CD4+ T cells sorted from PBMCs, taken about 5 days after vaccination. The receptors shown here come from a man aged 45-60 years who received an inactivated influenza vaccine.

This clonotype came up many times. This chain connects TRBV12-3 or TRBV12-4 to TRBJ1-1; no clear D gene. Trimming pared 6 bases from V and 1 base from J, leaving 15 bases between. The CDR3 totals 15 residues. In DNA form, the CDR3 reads TGTGCCAGCAGGGGCGGTCGGATAAGGAACACTGAAGCTTTCTTT. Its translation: CASRGGRIRNTEAFF.

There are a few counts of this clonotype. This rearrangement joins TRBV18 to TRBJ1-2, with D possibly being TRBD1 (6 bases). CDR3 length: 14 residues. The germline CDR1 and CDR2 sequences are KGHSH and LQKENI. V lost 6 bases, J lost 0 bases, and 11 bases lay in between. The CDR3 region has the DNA TGTGCCAGCTCCCCGACAGGAACTAACTATGGCTACACCTTC. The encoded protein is CASSPTGTNYGYTF.

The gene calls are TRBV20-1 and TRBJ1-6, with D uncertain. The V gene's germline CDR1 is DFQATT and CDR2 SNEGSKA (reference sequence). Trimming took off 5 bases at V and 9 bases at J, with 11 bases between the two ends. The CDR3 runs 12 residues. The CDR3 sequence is CSARNIASPLHF. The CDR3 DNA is TGCAGTGCTCGAAACATTGCTTCACCCCTCCACTTT.

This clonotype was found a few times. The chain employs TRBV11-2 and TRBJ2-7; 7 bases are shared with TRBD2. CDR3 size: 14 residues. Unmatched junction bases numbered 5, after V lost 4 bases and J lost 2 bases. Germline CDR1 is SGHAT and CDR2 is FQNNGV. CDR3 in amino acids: CASSSASGAYEQYF. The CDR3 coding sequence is TGTGCCAGCAGCTCGGCTAGCGGCGCCTACGAGCAGTACTTC.

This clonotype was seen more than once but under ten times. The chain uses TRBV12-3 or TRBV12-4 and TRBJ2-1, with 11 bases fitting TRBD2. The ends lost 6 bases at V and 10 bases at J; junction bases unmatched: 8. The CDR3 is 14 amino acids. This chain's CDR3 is CASRSQTSGIEQFF. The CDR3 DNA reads TGTGCCAGCAGGTCACAGACTAGCGGGATCGAGCAGTTCTTC.

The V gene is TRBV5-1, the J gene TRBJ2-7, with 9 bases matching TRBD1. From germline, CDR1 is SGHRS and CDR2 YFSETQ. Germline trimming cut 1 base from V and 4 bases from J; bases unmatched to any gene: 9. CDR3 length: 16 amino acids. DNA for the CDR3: TGCGCCAGCAGCTTGTCCCCGGGACAGGGTTCATACGAGCAGTACTTC. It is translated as CASSLSPGQGSYEQYF.

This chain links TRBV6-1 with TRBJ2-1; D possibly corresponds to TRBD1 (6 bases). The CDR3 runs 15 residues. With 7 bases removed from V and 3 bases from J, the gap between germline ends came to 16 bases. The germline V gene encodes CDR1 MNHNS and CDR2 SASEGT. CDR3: CASKVEDSVYNEQFF. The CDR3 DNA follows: TGTGCCAGCAAGGTCGAGGACAGTGTCTACAATGAGCAGTTCTTC.

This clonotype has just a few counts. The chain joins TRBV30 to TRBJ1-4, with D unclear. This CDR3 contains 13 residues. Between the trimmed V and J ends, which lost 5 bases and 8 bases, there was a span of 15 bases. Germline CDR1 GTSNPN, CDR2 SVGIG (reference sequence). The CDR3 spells CAWSHGGVEKLFF. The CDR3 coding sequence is TGTGCCTGGTCTCATGGTGGGGTGGAAAAACTGTTTTTT. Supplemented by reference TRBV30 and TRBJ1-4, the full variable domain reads SQTIHQWPATLVQPVGSPLSLECTVEGTSNPNLYWYRQAAGRGLQLLFYSVGIGQISSEVPQNLSASRPQDRQFILSSKKLLLSDSGFYLCAWSHGGVEKLFFGSGTQLSVL.

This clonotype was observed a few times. CDR3 loop: CASALNHNQPQHF. CDR3 DNA: TGTGCCAGTGCGCTCAACCACAATCAGCCCCAGCATTTT. The chain has TRBV19 and TRBJ1-5; D gene unclear. Germline V gene data show CDR1 as LNHDA and CDR2 as SQIVND (reference sequence). The CDR3 is 13 amino acids. V lost 8 bases and J lost 3, with 11 bases in between.

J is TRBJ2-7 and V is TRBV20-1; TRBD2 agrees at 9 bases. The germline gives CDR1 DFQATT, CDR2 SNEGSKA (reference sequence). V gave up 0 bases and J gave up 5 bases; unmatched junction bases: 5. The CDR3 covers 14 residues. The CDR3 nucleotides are TGCAGTGCTAGAGATGTAGCGGGGGACGACGAGCAGTACTTC. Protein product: CSARDVAGDDEQYF.

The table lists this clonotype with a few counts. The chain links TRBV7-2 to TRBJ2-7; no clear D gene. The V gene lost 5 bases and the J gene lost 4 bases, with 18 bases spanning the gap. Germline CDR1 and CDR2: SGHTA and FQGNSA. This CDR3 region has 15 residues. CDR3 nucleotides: TGTGCCAGCAGCCCGCTGCGGACCTCCCTTTACGAGCAGTACTTC. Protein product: CASSPLRTSLYEQYF.

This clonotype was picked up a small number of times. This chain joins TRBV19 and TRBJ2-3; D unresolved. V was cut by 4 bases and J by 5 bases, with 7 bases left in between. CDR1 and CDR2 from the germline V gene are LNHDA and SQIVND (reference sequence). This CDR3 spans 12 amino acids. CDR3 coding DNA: TGTGCCAGTAGTACCCTCTTAGATACGCAGTATTTT. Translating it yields CASSTLLDTQYF.

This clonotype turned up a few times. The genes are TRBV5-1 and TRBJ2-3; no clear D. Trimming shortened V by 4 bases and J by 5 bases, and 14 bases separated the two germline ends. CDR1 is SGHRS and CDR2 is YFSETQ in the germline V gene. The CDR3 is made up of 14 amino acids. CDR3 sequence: CASSPRPPEDTQYF. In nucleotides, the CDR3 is TGCGCCAGCAGCCCGCGACCTCCCGAAGATACGCAGTATTTT.

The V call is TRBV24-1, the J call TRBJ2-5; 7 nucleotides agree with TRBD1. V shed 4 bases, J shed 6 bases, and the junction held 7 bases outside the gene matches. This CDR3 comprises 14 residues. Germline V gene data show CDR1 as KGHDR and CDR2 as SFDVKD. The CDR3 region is CATSDRGQEQTQYF. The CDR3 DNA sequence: TGTGCCACCAGTGACCGCGGACAGGAACAGACCCAGTACTTC.

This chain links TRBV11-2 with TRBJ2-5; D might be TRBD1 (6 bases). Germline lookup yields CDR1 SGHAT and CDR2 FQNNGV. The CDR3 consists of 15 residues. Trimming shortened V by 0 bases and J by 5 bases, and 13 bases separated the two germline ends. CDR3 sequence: CASSLEGGHRETQYF. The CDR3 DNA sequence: TGTGCCAGCAGCTTAGAAGGGGGACACCGGGAGACCCAGTACTTC.

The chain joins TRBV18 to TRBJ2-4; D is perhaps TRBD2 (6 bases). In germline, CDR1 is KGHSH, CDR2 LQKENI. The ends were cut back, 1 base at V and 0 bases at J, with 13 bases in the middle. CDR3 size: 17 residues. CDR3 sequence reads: CASSPQTSPLAKNIQYF. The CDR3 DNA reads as TGTGCCAGCTCACCACAGACTAGTCCCTTAGCCAAAAACATTCAGTACTTC. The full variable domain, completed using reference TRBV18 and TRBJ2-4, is NAGVMQNPRHLVRRRGQEARLRCSPMKGHSHVYWYRQLPEEGLKFMVYLQKENIIDESGMPKERFSAEFPKEGPSILRIQQVVRGDSAAYFCASSPQTSPLAKNIQYFGAGTRLSVL.

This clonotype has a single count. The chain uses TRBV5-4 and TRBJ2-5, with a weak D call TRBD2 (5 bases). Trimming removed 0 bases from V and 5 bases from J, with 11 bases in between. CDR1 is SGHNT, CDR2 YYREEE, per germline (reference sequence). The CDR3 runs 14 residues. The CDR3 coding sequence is TGTGCCAGCAGCTTGGATTCGGGGTTGGAGACCCAGTACTTC. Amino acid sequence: CASSLDSGLETQYF.

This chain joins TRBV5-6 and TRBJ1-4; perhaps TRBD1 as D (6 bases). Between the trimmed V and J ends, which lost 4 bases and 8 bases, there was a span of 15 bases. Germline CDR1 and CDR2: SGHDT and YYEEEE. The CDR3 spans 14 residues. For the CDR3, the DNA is TGTGCCAGCAGCAGCACAGGGTCAAGGGAAAAACTGTTTTTT. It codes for CASSSTGSREKLFF.

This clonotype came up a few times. The CDR3 reads CASSLASSGRATDTQYF. For the CDR3, the DNA is TGCGCCAGCAGCTTGGCGTCTAGCGGGAGGGCCACAGATACGCAGTATTTT. The chain couples TRBV5-1 to TRBJ2-3, with 12 bases lining up with TRBD2. J lost 2 bases, V lost 0 bases, and 4 bases had no gene match. The CDR3 has 17 residues. Germline V gives CDR1 SGHRS, CDR2 YFSETQ.

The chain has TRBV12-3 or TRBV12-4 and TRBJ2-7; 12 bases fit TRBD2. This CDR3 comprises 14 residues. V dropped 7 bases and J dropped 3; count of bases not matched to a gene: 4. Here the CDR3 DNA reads TGTGCCAGCAAACCGGGACTAGCGGGCTACGAGCAGTACTTC. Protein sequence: CASKPGLAGYEQYF.

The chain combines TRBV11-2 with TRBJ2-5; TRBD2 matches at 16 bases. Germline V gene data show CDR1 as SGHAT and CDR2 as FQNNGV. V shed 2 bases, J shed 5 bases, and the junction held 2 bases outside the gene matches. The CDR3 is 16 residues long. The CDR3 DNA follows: TGTGCCAGCAGCTTATCGGGACTAGCGGGAGGGGAGACCCAGTACTTC. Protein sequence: CASSLSGLAGGETQYF. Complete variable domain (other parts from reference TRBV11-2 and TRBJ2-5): EAGVAQSPRYKIIEKRQSVAFWCNPISGHATLYWYQQILGQGPKLLIQFQNNGVVDDSQLPKDRFSAERLKGVDSTLKIQPAKLEDSAVYLCASSLSGLAGGETQYFGPGTRLLVL.

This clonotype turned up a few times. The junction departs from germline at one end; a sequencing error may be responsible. The CDR3 nucleotides read TGTGCCAGCAGCTCAACTTGGACAGCTCCCGCGGTTTTT. Its protein product is CASSSTWTAPAVF. The J gene is TRBJ1-4, the V gene TRBV7-2, with D possibly matching TRBD1 (6 bases). This CDR3 has 13 residues. CDR1 and CDR2 from the germline V gene are SGHTA and FQGNSA.

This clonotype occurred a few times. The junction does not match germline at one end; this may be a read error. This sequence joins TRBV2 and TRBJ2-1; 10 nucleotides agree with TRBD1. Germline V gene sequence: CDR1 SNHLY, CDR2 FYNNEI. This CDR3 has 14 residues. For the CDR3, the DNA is TGTGCCAGCAGCGTACACCGGGACAGGGGTCCCCAACTCTTC. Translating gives CASSVHRDRGPQLF.